This T cell receptor beta chain appears in the sequencing data of a study of lymphopenia after photon versus proton radiotherapy. Findings and caveats of the study: Post-nadir diversity loss with photons came from oligoclonal expansion, particularly CD8+ Temra cells. Survival link was tested only in deceased patients; proton benefit remains a possibility. Larger post-nadir TCR diversity loss correlated inversely with survival in deceased patients. Relative stability marked proton patients; photon patients lost diversity and naive cells.

V dropped 0 bases and J dropped 2; count of bases not matched to a gene: 8. This CDR3 has 17 amino acids. CDR1 and CDR2 from the germline V gene are SGHTA and FQGNSA. The data were produced by immunoSEQ multiplex PCR, yet TCRdb's version contains in-frame clones alone and is incomplete. The sample has approximately 70,000 clones; around 87% are singletons. A remark on this clone: Its cognate antigen is unknown.

The sample in question was peripheral blood, obtained from a patient treated with proton-based radiotherapy. The rearrangement joins TRBV7-2 to TRBJ2-7; 9 positions match TRBD2. The TCR comes from an elderly man with esophageal cancer. The CDR3 DNA reads as TGTGCCAGCAGCTTAGCCCCCCTAGCGGGATTTACCTACGAGCAGTACTTC. It translates to CASSLAPLAGFTYEQYF.